Listed here are 3 T cell receptor beta chains from one sample, sequenced in a study of T-cell reconstitution after alpha-beta-depleted transplantation in children. The authors prepared the TCRbeta library with unique molecular identifiers. MiXCR, run by TCRdb on the PCR reads, gives a single entry per CDR3 protein. The table lists roughly 790,000 distinct CDR3 sequences, 15% to 20% of them singletons. The material was PBMCs, mostly from graft donor cells, obtained 360 days after TCRalphabeta/CD19-depleted stem cell transplant. The receptors come from a male patient under 18 who had a stem cell transplant for acute lymphoblastic leukemia, so the T cells may come from the graft donor.

In this sample, this clonotype turned up many times. The chain recombines TRBV27 with TRBJ1-1, with D tentatively TRBD1 (6 bases). CDR1 is MNHEY, CDR2 SMNVEV, per germline (reference sequence). CDR3 length: 14 residues. V shed 5 bases and J shed 5 bases, with 15 bases lying between them. As DNA, the CDR3 is TGTGCCAGCAGTCTTCAACAGGGTAGGACTGAAGCTTTCTTT. Its protein product is CASSLQQGRTEAFF.

The table lists this clonotype with a few counts. V is TRBV2 and J is TRBJ2-3; D is perhaps TRBD2 (6 bases). Deletions cut 6 bases from V and 4 bases from J, with 20 bases between. This CDR3 spans 16 amino acids. Per germline, CDR1 SNHLY and CDR2 FYNNEI. As DNA, the CDR3 is TGTGCCAGCAGACGACTAGATCTCCTTTCAGCAGATACGCAGTATTTT. Encoded protein: CASRRLDLLSADTQYF.

This chain uses TRBV5-1 with TRBJ1-1; no clear D. The germline gives CDR1 SGHRS, CDR2 YFSETQ. The CDR3 runs 12 residues. V was shortened by 1 base and J by 6 bases, with 7 bases between the two germline ends. CDR3 DNA: TGCGCCAGCAGCTTGCTTGGGCCTGAAGCTTTCTTT. It encodes CASSLLGPEAFF. Complete variable domain (other parts from reference TRBV5-1 and TRBJ1-1): KAGVTQTPRYLIKTRGQQVTLSCSPISGHRSVSWYQQTPGQGLQFLFEYFSETQRNKGNFPGRFSGRQFSNSRSEMNVSTLELGDSALYLCASSLLGPEAFFGQGTRLTVV.